A selection of T cell receptor beta chains follows, all from one sample in a study of PD-1 blockade in classical Hodgkin lymphoma. The assay was immunoSEQ multiplex PCR, and TCRdb's table has in-frame clones only and misses some. Seen here are about 19,000 clones, around 89% observed once, and the top ten hold 5%. Sequences were derived from CD8+ T cells from blood, sampled before the fourth cycle of nivolumab. The receptor source for this set is a human donor with classical Hodgkin lymphoma. The CDR3 runs from the conserved cysteine through the conserved F or W. Each record gives: D gene, J gene, clone size, V gene, CDR3 protein, CDR3 DNA. The D gene is left open where the match is weak. Clone size is given for some rows only: seen once, a few or many times, or a class if the clone is expanded.

NA | TRBJ2-7 | NA | TRBV13 | CASSSRAETFYEQYF | TGTGCCAGCAGCTCGAGGGCGGAGACCTTCTACGAGCAGTACTTC
NA | TRBJ2-7 | NA | TRBV21-1 | CASSAMGQGYEQYF | TGTGCCAGCAGCGCGATGGGACAGGGCTACGAGCAGTACTTC
NA | TRBJ2-3 | NA | TRBV6-5 | CASSYSSTDTQYF | TGTGCCAGCAGTTACTCTTCCACAGATACGCAGTATTTT
NA | TRBJ1-1 | NA | TRBV19 | CASSIKGQGYTEAFF | TGTGCCAGTAGTATCAAGGGGCAGGGGTACACTGAAGCTTTCTTT
NA | TRBJ2-5 | few | TRBV28 | CASNLVVGQTQYF | TGTGCCAGTAATCTAGTTGTCGGGCAGACCCAGTACTTC
TRBD2 | TRBJ2-1 | NA | TRBV9 | CASSVSQRESHNEQFF | TGTGCCAGCAGCGTAAGCCAGCGGGAGTCCCACAATGAGCAGTTCTTC
NA | TRBJ2-7 | NA | TRBV9 | CASSGGGSEQYF | TGTGCCAGCAGCGGCGGAGGATCCGAGCAGTACTTC
NA | TRBJ2-7 | NA | TRBV30 | CAGHPRRGYEQYF | TGTGCCGGACATCCCAGGCGAGGATACGAGCAGTACTTC
TRBD1 | TRBJ2-7 | NA | TRBV27 | CASSQGRGLFVGYEQYF | TGTGCCAGCAGTCAGGGCAGGGGGCTATTTGTTGGCTACGAGCAGTACTTC
NA | TRBJ2-2 | NA | TRBV5-1 | CASSLGSLEHLGSTGELFF | TGCGCCAGCAGCTTGGGATCCCTCGAACACCTGGGATCCACCGGGGAGCTGTTTTTT
NA | TRBJ2-1 | NA | TRBV2 | CASRGTPDYNEQFF | TGTGCCAGCCGCGGGACACCCGACTACAATGAGCAGTTCTTC
NA | TRBJ1-3 | NA | TRBV2 | CAIIGGYAGNTIYF | TGTGCCATAATCGGGGGCTACGCTGGAAACACCATATATTTT
TRBD2 | TRBJ2-1 | NA | TRBV15 | CATSRGAGGPDNEQFF | TGTGCCACCAGCAGAGGAGCGGGAGGGCCTGACAATGAGCAGTTCTTC
NA | TRBJ2-7 | NA | TRBV5-4 | CASSPEAGSYEQYF | TGTGCCAGCAGCCCTGAAGCGGGCTCCTACGAGCAGTACTTC
NA | TRBJ2-1 | NA | TRBV6-1 | CAARDRARLYNEQFF | TGTGCCGCTAGGGACCGGGCCCGATTATACAATGAGCAGTTCTTC
NA | TRBJ1-1 | few | TRBV30 | CAWSLMNTEAFF | TGTGCCTGGAGTCTAATGAACACTGAAGCTTTCTTT
NA | TRBJ1-5 | NA | TRBV6-5 | CASSGDTGNQPQHF | TGTGCCAGCAGTGGGGACACAGGCAATCAGCCCCAGCATTTT
TRBD2 | TRBJ2-1 | NA | TRBV4-2 | CASSQPAGFTSYNEQFF | TGTGCCAGCAGCCAACCAGCGGGATTCACCTCCTACAATGAGCAGTTCTTC
NA | TRBJ2-7 | NA | TRBV6-6 | CASSYSGQGHEQYF | TGTGCCAGCAGTTACTCTGGGCAGGGCCACGAGCAGTACTTC
TRBD1 | TRBJ1-4 | few | TRBV9 | CASSPGGGMNEKLFF | TGTGCCAGCAGCCCAGGGGGCGGAATGAATGAAAAACTGTTTTTT
NA | TRBJ2-3 | NA | TRBV4-1 | CASSQTPGAPLSTDTQYF | TGCGCCAGCAGCCAAACGCCAGGGGCGCCACTAAGCACAGATACGCAGTATTTT
TRBD1 | TRBJ2-5 | NA | TRBV27 | CASSLSPGGETQYF | TGTGCCAGCAGTTTATCCCCAGGGGGTGAGACCCAGTACTTC
NA | TRBJ2-7 | NA | TRBV5-5 | CASSPLVARSDSEQYF | TGTGCCAGCAGCCCGTTGGTGGCCCGATCGGATTCCGAGCAGTACTTC
TRBD2 | TRBJ2-7 | NA | TRBV27 | CASSLGTSGYEQYF | TGTGCCAGCAGTCTCGGGACTAGCGGCTACGAGCAGTACTTC
NA | TRBJ1-5 | NA | TRBV9 | CASSPHRGINQPQHF | TGTGCCAGCAGCCCCCACCGGGGAATCAATCAGCCCCAGCATTTT
NA | TRBJ1-1 | few | TRBV7-9 | CASSLNNGRNTEAFF | TGTGCCAGCAGCTTAAACAATGGGAGGAACACTGAAGCTTTCTTT
TRBD1 | TRBJ2-7 | NA | TRBV27 | CASSPSGGDRGPYEQYF | TGTGCCAGCAGTCCATCCGGAGGTGACAGGGGGCCCTACGAGCAGTACTTC
TRBD1 | TRBJ2-5 | NA | TRBV7-9 | CASSLTGGGETQYF | TGTGCCAGCAGCTTAACAGGGGGCGGGGAGACCCAGTACTTC
NA | TRBJ2-5 | NA | TRBV28 | CASSFQQETQYF | TGTGCCAGCAGTTTTCAGCAAGAGACCCAGTACTTC
TRBD2 | TRBJ2-7 | NA | TRBV10-3 | CAISESKGTISYEQYF | TGTGCCATCAGTGAGTCGAAGGGGACTATCTCCTACGAGCAGTACTTC
NA | TRBJ2-3 | NA | TRBV7-9 | CASSNPSPRRTDTQYF | TGTGCCAGCAGCAACCCAAGTCCCCGACGCACAGATACGCAGTATTTT
NA | TRBJ2-7 | NA | TRBV18 | CASSPRAYEQYF | TGTGCCAGCTCACCAAGAGCCTACGAGCAGTACTTC
TRBD1 | TRBJ1-2 | NA | TRBV27 | CASAPPGQGYGGGGYTF | TGTGCCAGCGCCCCTCCGGGACAGGGATATGGAGGCGGAGGCTACACCTTC
NA | TRBJ1-2 | NA | TRBV4-1 | CASSQDKGQGLNYGYTF | TGCGCCAGCAGTCAAGATAAGGGCCAGGGGCTTAACTATGGCTACACCTTC
TRBD1 | TRBJ2-7 | once | TRBV7-7 | CASSLGGQGGYEQYF | TGTGCTAGCAGCTTAGGAGGACAGGGCGGGTACGAGCAGTACTTC
NA | TRBJ2-6 | NA | TRBV18 | CASSPREKRVPLTSGANVLTF | TGTGCCAGCTCACCGAGAGAGAAAAGAGTTCCTTTAACCTCTGGGGCCAACGTCCTGACTTTC
NA | TRBJ2-7 | NA | TRBV28 | CASSSLPYEQYF | TGTGCCAGCAGTTCCCTACCGTACGAGCAGTACTTC
TRBD1 | TRBJ2-7 | once | TRBV11-1 | CASSSRRTGGYEQYF | TGTGCCAGCAGCTCCCGCAGGACAGGGGGCTACGAGCAGTACTTC
TRBD2 | TRBJ2-7 | NA | TRBV30 | CATISGTGPEQYF | TGTGCCACCATTAGCGGGACCGGCCCCGAGCAGTACTTC
NA | TRBJ2-1 | NA | TRBV7-9 | CASLPTLFF | TGTGCCAGTCTACCAACCTTGTTCTTC